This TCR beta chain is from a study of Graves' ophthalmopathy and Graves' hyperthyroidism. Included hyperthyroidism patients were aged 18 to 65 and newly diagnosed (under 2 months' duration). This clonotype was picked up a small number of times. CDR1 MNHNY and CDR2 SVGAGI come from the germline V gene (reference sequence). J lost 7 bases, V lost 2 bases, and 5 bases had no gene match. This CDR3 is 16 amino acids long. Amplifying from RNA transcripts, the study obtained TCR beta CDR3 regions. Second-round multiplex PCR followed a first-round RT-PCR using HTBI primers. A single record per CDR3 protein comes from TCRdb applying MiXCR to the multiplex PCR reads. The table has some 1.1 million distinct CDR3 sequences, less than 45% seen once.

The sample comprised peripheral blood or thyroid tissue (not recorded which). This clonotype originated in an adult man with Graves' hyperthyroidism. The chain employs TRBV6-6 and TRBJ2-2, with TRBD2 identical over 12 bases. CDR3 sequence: CASSYVGLAGFGELFF. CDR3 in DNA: TGTGCCAGCAGTTACGTCGGACTAGCGGGATTCGGGGAGCTGTTTTTT.